This T cell receptor beta chain was identified during a study of T cells after yellow fever vaccination. Study-level background: Fractions of low cell number were prepared using SMART-Seq v4 Ultra Low Input.

TCRdb recomputed calls from the 5' RACE reads with MiXCR, one row per CDR3 protein. The repertoire has about 310,000 distinct CDR3 sequences, 3.6% of them found once; the top ten carry around a quarter. The study, taken as a whole, reports: Weaker overall was a secondary response that nonetheless peaked faster, on day 5 versus 15. Most primary-vaccination clones reappeared after the booster (approximately 97% CD4, roughly 90% CD8).

CDR1 MNHEY and CDR2 SMNVEV come from the germline V gene (reference sequence). The CDR3 length is 15 residues. The J segment lost 5 bases and the V segment lost 3 bases, leaving 6 bases of the junction unmatched. This clonotype was seen more than once but under ten times. The antigen is undetermined. This receptor was taken from a man younger than 35 who received the YFV17D yellow fever vaccine. This material consisted of PBMCs, taken on the day of the yellow fever booster vaccination. The rearrangement links TRBV27 to TRBJ2-3; 9 bases line up with TRBD1. DNA of the CDR3: TGTGCCAGCAGTTTTCGGGACAGGGCGGTAGATACGCAGTATTTT. Residues: CASSFRDRAVDTQYF.